The 20 T cell receptor beta chains reported below all come from one sample, sequenced in a study of regulatory T cells in long-lasting Graves disease. Time point noted: newly diagnosed GD, antithyroid drugs for less than 3 months. Making the TCR library involved RNA that had been extracted from PBMCs. In building TCR beta libraries, iRepertoire HTBI primers were used together with Arm-PCR of CDR3 regions. TCRdb itself ran the multiplex PCR reads through MiXCR, one entry per CDR3 protein. The sample consists of roughly 500,000 distinct CDR3 sequences, about 13% of them appearing once. Another study also made use of these data, one on T cells in Graves' hyperthyroidism and ophthalmopathy.

Source: peripheral blood mononuclear cells (PBMCs), taken at new diagnosis, from a patient treated with antithyroid drugs. Receptors were obtained from a young man with Graves disease.

This clonotype was recorded many times. V is TRBV29-1 and J is TRBJ2-2; 8 bases are a match to TRBD1. J lost 4 bases, V lost 2 bases, and 6 bases had no gene match. This CDR3 has 15 residues. The V gene's germline CDR1 is SQVTM and CDR2 ANQGSEA. CDR3 nucleotides: TGCAGCGTTGAAAAGCAGGGGGCAGGCACCGGGGAGCTGTTTTTT. It specifies CSVEKQGAGTGELFF.

The table lists this clonotype with many counts. The V call is TRBV2, the J call TRBJ1-1, with D unresolved. CDR1 and CDR2 from the germline V gene are SNHLY and FYNNEI. The CDR3 has 14 residues. V lost 7 bases, J lost 4 bases, and 16 bases lay in between. This chain's CDR3 is CASTPQDGFTEAFF. CDR3 bases: TGTGCCAGCACCCCTCAGGACGGTTTCACTGAAGCTTTCTTT.

There are many counts of this clonotype. The chain joins TRBV20-1 to TRBJ2-1; 7 bases fit TRBD2. V lost 3 bases, J lost 7 bases, and 9 bases stayed unmatched. The germline gives CDR1 DFQATT, CDR2 SNEGSKA (reference sequence). The CDR3 is 14 amino acids. This CDR3 reads CSASPTSLLNEQFF. The CDR3 DNA sequence: TGCAGTGCTAGCCCGACTAGCCTGCTGAATGAGCAGTTCTTC.

This chain links TRBV19 with TRBJ2-1, with 8 bases identical to TRBD2. V shed 7 bases and J 4 bases; nucleotides not matched to a gene: 12. This CDR3 spans 16 amino acids. Germline loops: CDR1 LNHDA, CDR2 SQIVND (reference sequence). The CDR3 DNA reads TGTGCCAGTACCTACCCGGGGGTAGCGGGATACAATGAGCAGTTCTTC. This translates into CASTYPGVAGYNEQFF.

The genes are TRBV24-1 and TRBJ2-3, with unresolved D. The length of the CDR3 is 13 residues. From germline, CDR1 is KGHDR and CDR2 SFDVKD. V lost 1 base and J 4 bases, leaving 5 bases between the germline ends. The CDR3 sequence: CATSDLRADTQYF. CDR3 bases: TGTGCCACCAGTGATTTAAGAGCAGATACGCAGTATTTT.

This clonotype was counted at least ten times. The J gene is TRBJ2-7, the V gene TRBV7-2; perhaps TRBD2 as D (6 bases). CDR3 length equals 15 residues. Germline lookup yields CDR1 SGHTA and CDR2 FQGNSA. V was shortened by 3 bases and J by 0 bases, with 12 bases between the two germline ends. The CDR3 region has the DNA TGTGCCAGCAGCTTCGTAGCGGTAAGCTCCTACGAGCAGTACTTC. Translated, it gives CASSFVAVSSYEQYF.

This clonotype was detected ten times or more. The chain links TRBV11-2 to TRBJ2-2, with 9 bases that match TRBD2. CDR3 length: 17 residues. V dropped 5 bases and J dropped 4; count of bases not matched to a gene: 11. Germline CDR1 reads SGHAT; CDR2 reads FQNNGV. In DNA form, the CDR3 reads TGTGCCAGCAGCACCCCCCGAGCGGGAGGTTTCACCGGGGAGCTGTTTTTT. Residues: CASSTPRAGGFTGELFF.

The CDR3, as DNA: TGTGCCAGCAGCTCAAATTTACTAGCCCGGGAGCTGTTTTTT. This gives the protein CASSSNLLARELFF. J is TRBJ2-2 and V is TRBV7-3; TRBD2 is a possible D gene (6 bases). The CDR3 length is 14 residues. V lost 4 bases and J 9 bases, leaving 15 bases between the germline ends. Germline lookup yields CDR1 SGHTA and CDR2 FQGTGA. Full variable domain (outside the CDR3, taken from reference TRBV7-3 and TRBJ2-2): GAGVSQTPSNKVTEKGKYVELRCDPISGHTALYWYRQSLGQGPEFLIYFQGTGAADDSGLPNDRFFAVRPEGSVSTLKIQRTERGDSAVYLCASSSNLLARELFFGEGSRLTVL.

Ten or more counts support this clonotype. V usage is TRBV29-1 and J usage is TRBJ2-3; D possibly corresponds to TRBD2 (6 bases). V lost 7 bases to trimming and J lost 6 bases, with 23 bases between them. The CDR3 length is 15 residues. From germline, CDR1 is SQVTM and CDR2 ANQGSEA. The CDR3 DNA reads as TGCAGCGCAGGACATACTTCGGGGGAAGGCGATACGCAGTATTTT. It codes for CSAGHTSGEGDTQYF.

Note on this clonotype: Just one base apart from a much larger clone, this may be a read error. The chain is built from TRBV6-1 and TRBJ1-1, with a weak D call TRBD1 (5 bases). Germline CDR1 MNHNS, CDR2 SASEGT. CDR3 length equals 12 residues. CDR3 DNA sequence: TGTGCCAGCAGCGCCCACGGGACTGAAACTTTCTTT. This gives the protein CASSAHGTETFF.

The table lists this clonotype with many counts. The chain employs TRBV12-3 or TRBV12-4 and TRBJ1-5, with unresolved D. V was cut by 7 bases and J by 1 base, with 8 bases left in between. The CDR3 length is 13 residues. The CDR3: CASKGRSNQPQHF. The CDR3 DNA reads TGTGCCAGCAAAGGGCGGAGCAATCAGCCCCAGCATTTT.

This clonotype was seen ten or more times. This chain's CDR3 is CASSFNNQPQHF. Written as DNA, the CDR3 is TGCGCCAGCAGTTTCAATAACCAGCCCCAGCATTTT. This chain connects TRBV10-1 to TRBJ1-5, with D uncertain. CDR1 is WNHNN and CDR2 is SYGVQD in the germline V gene (reference sequence). This CDR3 contains 12 residues. V was cut by 5 bases and J by 7 bases, with 9 bases left in between.

This clonotype occurred many times. V gene TRBV3-1 combines with J gene TRBJ1-1, with D perhaps matching TRBD1 (6 bases). The CDR3 contains 15 residues. Trimming removed 0 bases from V and 4 bases from J, with 12 bases in between. In germline, CDR1 is LGHDT, CDR2 YNNKEL (reference sequence). The chain's CDR3 is CASSQDPGTLTEAFF. In nucleotides, the CDR3 is TGTGCCAGCAGCCAAGATCCCGGGACACTCACTGAAGCTTTCTTT.

Ten or more counts support this clonotype. The J gene is TRBJ2-3, the V gene TRBV6-2 or TRBV6-3; no reliable D call. Germline CDR1 is MNHEY and CDR2 is SVGEGT. The CDR3 is made up of 14 amino acids. The V end lost 2 bases, the J end lost 0 bases, and 6 bases lay between the germline ends. The CDR3 region has the DNA TGTGCCAGCAGTTACCGTCCTAGCACAGATACGCAGTATTTT. Its translation is CASSYRPSTDTQYF.

Comments on this clonotype: Possible read error: a much larger clone is one base away. The missing conserved phenylalanine or tryptophan at the end of this CDR3 makes a read error likely. For the CDR3, the DNA is TGTGCCAGCAGTTACGACCTAGCGGGAGGGTACAATGAGCAGTTCCTC. Its translation: CASSYDLAGGYNEQFL. The chain recombines TRBV6-5 with TRBJ2-5; 12 bases agree with TRBD2. The J call is doubtful: the DNA matches TRBJ2-1 better. Germline lookup yields CDR1 MNHEY and CDR2 SVGAGI. This CDR3 has 16 amino acids.

This clonotype was seen repeatedly, ten times or more. The chain combines TRBV7-2 with TRBJ1-6; TRBD1 agrees at 10 bases. The germline V gene encodes CDR1 SGHTA and CDR2 FQGNSA. V dropped 1 base and J dropped 9; count of bases not matched to a gene: 9. This CDR3 comprises 17 residues. The CDR3 reads CASSLVGTGEGASPLHF. The CDR3 nucleotides are TGTGCCAGCAGCTTAGTCGGGACAGGGGAAGGTGCTTCACCCCTCCACTTT.

The table lists this clonotype with many counts. This chain joins TRBV4-1 and TRBJ2-7; 9 bases agree with TRBD2. After removal of 2 bases from V and 2 bases from J, the junction contained 4 bases not matched to a gene. CDR3 length: 15 residues. In germline, CDR1 is MGHRA, CDR2 YSYEKL. CDR3 in DNA: TGCGCCAGCAGCCAACGGACTAGCGCGACCTACGAGCAGTACTTC. Translation gives CASSQRTSATYEQYF.

This clonotype was detected many times. This rearrangement joins TRBV29-1 to TRBJ1-1, with a possible D match to TRBD1 (6 bases). Germline assignment: CDR1 SQVTM and CDR2 ANQGSEA. CDR3 length equals 13 residues. V was shortened by 5 bases and J by 1 base, with 11 bases between the two germline ends. Here the CDR3 reads CSVLQGTNTEAFF. As DNA, the CDR3 is TGCAGCGTTCTACAGGGAACGAACACTGAAGCTTTCTTT.

This clonotype was recorded many times. V is TRBV5-5 and J is TRBJ2-2; D ambiguous. Between the trimmed V and J ends, which lost 6 bases and 0 bases, there was a span of 18 bases. Germline assignment: CDR1 SGHKS and CDR2 YYEKEE (reference sequence). This CDR3 is 17 amino acids long. CDR3 sequence: CASILRFGATNTGELFF. In DNA form, the CDR3 reads TGTGCCAGCATCCTCCGGTTCGGCGCGACGAACACCGGGGAGCTGTTTTTT.

This clonotype was recorded many times. The gene calls are TRBV28 and TRBJ1-1, with no clear D. Germline V CDR1 and CDR2: MDHEN, SYDVKM. The CDR3 contains 13 residues. Trimming stripped 8 bases from V and 7 bases from J, with 17 bases between. The CDR3 reads CASGNAGSLEAFF. DNA for the CDR3: TGTGCCAGCGGAAATGCGGGTTCCCTTGAAGCTTTCTTT.